The sequence of this TCR beta chain was determined in a study of lymphopenia after photon versus proton radiotherapy. Here immunoSEQ multiplex PCR was the method, and the copy in TCRdb shows in-frame clones only, minus some. The sample contains about 26,000 clones, 85% to 90% of which appear only once. CDR1 and CDR2 from the germline V gene are MNHEY and SVGAGI. The CDR3 spans 13 residues. J lost 4 bases, V lost 8 bases, and 7 bases had no gene match. The material was peripheral blood, obtained from a patient treated with photon-based radiotherapy. The sequence came from a young man with gastric cancer. The chain has TRBV6-5 and TRBJ2-7; 8 bases agree with TRBD1. The CDR3 loop reads CASRTGPGYEQYF. The CDR3 DNA reads TGTGCCAGCCGGACAGGGCCCGGATACGAGCAGTACTTC.